This T cell receptor (beta chain) was identified in a study of T cell responses to AZD1222 COVID-19 vaccine. Germline values: CDR1 SQVTM, CDR2 ANQGSEA. The CDR3 spans 16 residues. The V and J ends lost 7 bases and 4 bases, in that order; junction bases with no gene match: 14. Sequenced by immunoSEQ multiplex PCR; TCRdb stores in-frame clones only, minus some. The sample holds around 190,000 clones, 90% to 95% seen once. Overall study results and limits: CD4 TCRs associated with vaccination spanned spike, dominating at 160-218 and 743-854.

Note on this clone: Its target is unknown.

This sequence was found in an adult who received the AZD1222 COVID-19 vaccine. The sequencing used peripheral blood, collected 28 days after the second AZD1222 dose. This rearrangement joins TRBV29-1 to TRBJ1-5; 9 nucleotides match TRBD1. The chain's CDR3 is CSAYRGPAVDNQPQHF. In nucleotides, the CDR3 is TGCAGCGCCTACAGGGGGCCCGCTGTGGATAATCAGCCCCAGCATTTT.